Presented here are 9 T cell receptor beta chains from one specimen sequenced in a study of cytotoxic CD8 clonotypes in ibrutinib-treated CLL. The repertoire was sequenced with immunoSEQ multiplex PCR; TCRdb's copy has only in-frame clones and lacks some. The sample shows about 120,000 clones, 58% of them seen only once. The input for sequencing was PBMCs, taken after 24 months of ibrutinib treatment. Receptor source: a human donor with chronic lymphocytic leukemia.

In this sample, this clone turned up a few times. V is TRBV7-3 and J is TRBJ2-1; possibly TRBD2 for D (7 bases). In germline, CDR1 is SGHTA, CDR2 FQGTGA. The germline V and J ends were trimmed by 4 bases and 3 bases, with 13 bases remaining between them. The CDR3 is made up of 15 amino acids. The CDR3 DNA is TGTGCCAGCAGCTCCATGGGGGGGCTCTACAATGAGCAGTTCTTC. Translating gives CASSSMGGLYNEQFF.

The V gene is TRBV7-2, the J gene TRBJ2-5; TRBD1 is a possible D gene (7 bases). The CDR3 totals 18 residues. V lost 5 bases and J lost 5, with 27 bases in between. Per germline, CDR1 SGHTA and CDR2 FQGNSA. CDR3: CASSLRIKTGEVKETQYF. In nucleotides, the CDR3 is TGTGCCAGCAGCCTAAGGATAAAAACAGGGGAGGTCAAGGAGACCCAGTACTTC.

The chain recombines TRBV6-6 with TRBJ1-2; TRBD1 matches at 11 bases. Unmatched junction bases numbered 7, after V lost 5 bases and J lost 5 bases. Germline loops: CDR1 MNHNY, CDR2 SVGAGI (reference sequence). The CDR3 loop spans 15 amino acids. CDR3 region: CASSTGDRGTYGYTF. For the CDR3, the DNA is TGTGCCAGCAGTACAGGGGACAGGGGGACGTATGGCTACACCTTC.

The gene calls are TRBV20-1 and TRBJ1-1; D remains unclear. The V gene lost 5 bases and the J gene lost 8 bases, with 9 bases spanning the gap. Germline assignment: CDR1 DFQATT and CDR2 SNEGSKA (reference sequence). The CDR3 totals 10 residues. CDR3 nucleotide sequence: TGCAGTGCTTTCCGGGGAGAAGCTTTCTTT. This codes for CSAFRGEAFF.

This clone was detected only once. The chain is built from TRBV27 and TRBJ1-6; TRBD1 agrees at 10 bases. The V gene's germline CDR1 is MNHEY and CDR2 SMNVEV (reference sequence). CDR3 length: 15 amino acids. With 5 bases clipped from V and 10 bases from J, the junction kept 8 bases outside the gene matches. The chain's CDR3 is CASSPGQGKGSPLHF. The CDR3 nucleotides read TGTGCCAGCAGTCCGGGACAGGGGAAGGGATCACCCCTCCACTTT.

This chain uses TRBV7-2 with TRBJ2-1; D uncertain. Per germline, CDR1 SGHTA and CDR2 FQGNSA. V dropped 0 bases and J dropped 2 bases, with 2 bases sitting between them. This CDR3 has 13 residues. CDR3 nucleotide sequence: TGTGCCAGCAGCTTAGCCACCTACAATGAGCAGTTCTTC. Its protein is CASSLATYNEQFF. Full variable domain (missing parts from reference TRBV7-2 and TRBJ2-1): GAGVSQSPSNKVTEKGKDVELRCDPISGHTALYWYRQSLGQGLEFLIYFQGNSAPDKSGLPSDRFSAERTGGSVSTLTIQRTQQEDSAVYLCASSLATYNEQFFGPGTRLTVL.

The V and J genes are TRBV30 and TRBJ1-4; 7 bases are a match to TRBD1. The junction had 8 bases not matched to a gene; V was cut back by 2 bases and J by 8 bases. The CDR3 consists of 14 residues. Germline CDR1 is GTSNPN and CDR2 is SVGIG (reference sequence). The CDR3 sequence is CAWSLQGMWEKLFF. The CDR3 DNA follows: TGTGCCTGGAGTTTACAGGGGATGTGGGAAAAACTGTTTTTT.

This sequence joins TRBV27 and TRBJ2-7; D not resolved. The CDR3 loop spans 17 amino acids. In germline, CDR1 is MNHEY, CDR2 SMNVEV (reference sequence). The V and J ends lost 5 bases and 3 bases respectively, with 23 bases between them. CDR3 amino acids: CASSLRFGPLSDYEQYF. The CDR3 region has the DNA TGTGCCAGCAGTCTCCGATTTGGGCCCCTCTCTGACTACGAGCAGTACTTC.

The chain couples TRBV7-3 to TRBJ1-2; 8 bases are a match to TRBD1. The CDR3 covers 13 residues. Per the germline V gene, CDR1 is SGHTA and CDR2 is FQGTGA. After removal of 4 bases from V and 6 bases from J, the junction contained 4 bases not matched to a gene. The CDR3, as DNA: TGTGCCAGCAGCTGGACAGGGAATGATGGCTACACCTTC. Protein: CASSWTGNDGYTF.